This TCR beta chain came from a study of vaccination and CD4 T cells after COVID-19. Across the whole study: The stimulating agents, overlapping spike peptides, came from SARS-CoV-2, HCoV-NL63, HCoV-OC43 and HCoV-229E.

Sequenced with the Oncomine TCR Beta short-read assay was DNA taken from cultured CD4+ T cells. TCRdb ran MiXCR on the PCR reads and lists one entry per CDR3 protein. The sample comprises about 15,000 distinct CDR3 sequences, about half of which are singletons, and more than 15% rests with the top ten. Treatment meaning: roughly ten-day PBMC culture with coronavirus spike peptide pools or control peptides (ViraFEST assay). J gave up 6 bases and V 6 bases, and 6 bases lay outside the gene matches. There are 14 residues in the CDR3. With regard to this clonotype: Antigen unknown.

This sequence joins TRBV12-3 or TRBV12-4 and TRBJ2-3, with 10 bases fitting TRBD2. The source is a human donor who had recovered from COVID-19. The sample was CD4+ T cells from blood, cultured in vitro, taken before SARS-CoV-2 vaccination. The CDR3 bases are TGTGCCAGCAGCCCCACTAGCGGGACGGATACGCAGTATTTT. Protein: CASSPTSGTDTQYF.